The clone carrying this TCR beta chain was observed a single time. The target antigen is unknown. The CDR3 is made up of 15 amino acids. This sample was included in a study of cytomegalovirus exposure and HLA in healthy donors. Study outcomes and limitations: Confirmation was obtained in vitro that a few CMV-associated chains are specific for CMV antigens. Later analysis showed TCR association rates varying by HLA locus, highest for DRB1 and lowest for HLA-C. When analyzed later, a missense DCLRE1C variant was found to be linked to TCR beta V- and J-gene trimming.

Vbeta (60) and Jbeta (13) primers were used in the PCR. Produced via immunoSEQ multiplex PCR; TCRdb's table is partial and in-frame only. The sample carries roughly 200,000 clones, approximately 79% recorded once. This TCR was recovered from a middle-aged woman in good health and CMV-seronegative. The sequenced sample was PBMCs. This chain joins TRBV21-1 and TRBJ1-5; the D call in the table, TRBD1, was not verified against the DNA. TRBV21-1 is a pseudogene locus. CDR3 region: CASSMGTARGQPQHF. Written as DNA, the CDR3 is TGTGCCAGCAGCATGGGGACAGCCCGGGGACAGCCCCAGCATTTT.